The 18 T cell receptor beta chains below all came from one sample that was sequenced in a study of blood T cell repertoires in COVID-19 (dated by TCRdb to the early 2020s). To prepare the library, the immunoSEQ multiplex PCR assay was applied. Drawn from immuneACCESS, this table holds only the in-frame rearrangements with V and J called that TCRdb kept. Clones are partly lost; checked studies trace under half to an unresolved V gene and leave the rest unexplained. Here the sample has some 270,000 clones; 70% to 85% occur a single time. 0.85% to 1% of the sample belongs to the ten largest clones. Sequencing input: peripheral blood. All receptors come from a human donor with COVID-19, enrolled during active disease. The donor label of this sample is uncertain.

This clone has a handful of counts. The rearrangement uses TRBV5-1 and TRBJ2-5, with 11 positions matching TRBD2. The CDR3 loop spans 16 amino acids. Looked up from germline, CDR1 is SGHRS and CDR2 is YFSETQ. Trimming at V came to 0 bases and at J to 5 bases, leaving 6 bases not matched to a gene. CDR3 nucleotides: TGCGCCAGCAGCTTGGACGGGACTAGCGGAGGGGAGACCCAGTACTTC. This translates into CASSLDGTSGGETQYF.

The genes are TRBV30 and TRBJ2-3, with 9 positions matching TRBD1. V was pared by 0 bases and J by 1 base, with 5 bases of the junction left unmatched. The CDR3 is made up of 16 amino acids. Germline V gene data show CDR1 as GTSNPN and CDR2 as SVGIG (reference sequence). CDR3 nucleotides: TGTGCCTGGAGTGTAACAGGGGGCGGGGGCACAGATACGCAGTATTTT. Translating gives CAWSVTGGGGTDTQYF. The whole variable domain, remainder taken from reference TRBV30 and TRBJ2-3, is SQTIHQWPATLVQPVGSPLSLECTVEGTSNPNLYWYRQAAGRGLQLLFYSVGIGQISSEVPQNLSASRPQDRQFILSSKKLLLSDSGFYLCAWSVTGGGGTDTQYFGPGTRLTVL.

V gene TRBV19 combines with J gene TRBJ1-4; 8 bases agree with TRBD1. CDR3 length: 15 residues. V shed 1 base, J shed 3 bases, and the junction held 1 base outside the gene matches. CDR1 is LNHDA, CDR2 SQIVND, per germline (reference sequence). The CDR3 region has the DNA TGTGCCAGTAGTATAGGGGGACAGGCTAATGAAAAACTGTTTTTT. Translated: CASSIGGQANEKLFF.

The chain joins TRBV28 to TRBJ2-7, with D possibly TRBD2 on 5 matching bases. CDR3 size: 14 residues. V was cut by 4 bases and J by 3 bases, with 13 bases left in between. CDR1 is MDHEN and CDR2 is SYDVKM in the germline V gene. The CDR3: CASSSTTRIYEQYF. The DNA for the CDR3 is TGTGCCAGCAGTTCAACCACTAGAATCTACGAGCAGTACTTC.

CDR3 region: CATSDGPGTSGNNEQFF. For the CDR3, the DNA is TGTGCCACCAGTGATGGCCCCGGGACTAGCGGGAACAATGAGCAGTTCTTC. This chain connects TRBV24-1 to TRBJ2-1, with TRBD2 identical over 13 bases. Per germline, CDR1 KGHDR and CDR2 SFDVKD. CDR3 length: 17 residues. The junction had 6 bases not matched to a gene; V was cut back by 3 bases and J by 5 bases.

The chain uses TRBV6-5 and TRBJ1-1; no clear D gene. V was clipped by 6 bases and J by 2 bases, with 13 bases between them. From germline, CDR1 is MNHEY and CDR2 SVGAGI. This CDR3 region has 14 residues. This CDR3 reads CASRHSFGNTEAFF. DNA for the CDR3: TGTGCCAGCAGGCACAGCTTTGGAAACACTGAAGCTTTCTTT.

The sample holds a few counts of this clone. CDR3 protein: CASSYSGVLPTEAFF. The DNA of the CDR3 is TGTGCCAGCAGTTACTCAGGGGTATTACCAACTGAAGCTTTCTTT. The chain recombines TRBV6-5 with TRBJ1-1, with a weak D call TRBD1 (5 bases). There are 15 residues in the CDR3. Per germline, CDR1 MNHEY and CDR2 SVGAGI. V was shortened by 0 bases and J by 5 bases, with 13 bases between the two germline ends.

CDR3 DNA sequence: TGTGCCAGCAAGGAGAGATCCGCCTACAATGAGCAGTTCTTC. Translation gives CASKERSAYNEQFF. The chain has TRBV2 and TRBJ2-1; no clear D. V lost 7 bases and J lost 2, with 12 bases in between. Germline loops: CDR1 SNHLY, CDR2 FYNNEI. CDR3 size: 14 residues.

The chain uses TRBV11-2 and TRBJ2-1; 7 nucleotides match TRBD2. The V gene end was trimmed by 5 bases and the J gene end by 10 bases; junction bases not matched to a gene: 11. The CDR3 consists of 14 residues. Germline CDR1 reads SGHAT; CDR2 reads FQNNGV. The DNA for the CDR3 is TGTGCCAGCAGCCTACGGCCGGGAGGCCAGGAGCAGTTCTTC. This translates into CASSLRPGGQEQFF.

CDR3 DNA: TGCGCCAGCAGCCAAGTTGGAGGGCTAGCGGGAGGCCTGCTTTCCTACGAGCAGTACTTC. Encoded protein: CASSQVGGLAGGLLSYEQYF. This rearrangement joins TRBV4-3 to TRBJ2-7; TRBD2 agrees at 11 bases. Germline CDR1 LGHNA, CDR2 YSLEER. V dropped 1 base and J dropped 1; count of bases not matched to a gene: 15. The CDR3 loop spans 20 amino acids.

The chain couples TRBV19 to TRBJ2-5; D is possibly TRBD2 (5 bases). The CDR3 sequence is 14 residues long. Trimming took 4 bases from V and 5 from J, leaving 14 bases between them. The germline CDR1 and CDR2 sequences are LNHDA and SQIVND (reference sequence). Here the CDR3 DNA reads TGTGCCAGTAGTACGCAGGAGGAGATGGAGACCCAGTACTTC. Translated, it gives CASSTQEEMETQYF.

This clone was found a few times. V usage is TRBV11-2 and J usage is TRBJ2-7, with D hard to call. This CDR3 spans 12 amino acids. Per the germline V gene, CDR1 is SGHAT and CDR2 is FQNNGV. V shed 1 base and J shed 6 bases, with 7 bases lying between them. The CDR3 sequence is CASSLGRSEQYF. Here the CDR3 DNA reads TGTGCCAGCAGCTTAGGTCGTTCCGAGCAGTACTTC.

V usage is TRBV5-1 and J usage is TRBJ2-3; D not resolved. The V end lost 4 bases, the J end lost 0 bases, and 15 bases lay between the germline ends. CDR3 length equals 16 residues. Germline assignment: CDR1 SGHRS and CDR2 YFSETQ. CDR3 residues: CASSLLARASTDTQYF. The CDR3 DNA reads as TGCGCCAGCAGCCTCTTGGCTAGAGCTAGCACAGATACGCAGTATTTT.

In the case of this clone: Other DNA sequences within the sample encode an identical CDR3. DNA of the CDR3: TGTGCCAGTAGTAGTACAGGGGGGAACACTGAAGCTTTCTTT. This codes for CASSSTGGNTEAFF. The V call is TRBV19, the J call TRBJ1-1, with 8 nucleotides matching TRBD1. The CDR3 contains 14 residues. The V gene's germline CDR1 is LNHDA and CDR2 SQIVND (reference sequence). V gave up 4 bases and J gave up 1 base; unmatched junction bases: 2. Supplemented by reference TRBV19 and TRBJ1-1, the full variable domain reads DGGITQSPKYLFRKEGQNVTLSCEQNLNHDAMYWYRQDPGQGLRLIYYSQIVNDFQKGDIAEGYSVSREKKESFPLTVTSAQKNPTAFYLCASSSTGGNTEAFFGQGTRLTVV.

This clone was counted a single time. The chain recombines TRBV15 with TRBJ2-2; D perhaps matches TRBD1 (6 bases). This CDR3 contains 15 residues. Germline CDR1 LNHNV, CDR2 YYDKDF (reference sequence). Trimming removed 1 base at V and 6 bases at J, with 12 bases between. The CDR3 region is CATSRAGTRAGELFF. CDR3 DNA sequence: TGTGCCACCAGCAGAGCCGGGACAAGAGCCGGGGAGCTGTTTTTT.

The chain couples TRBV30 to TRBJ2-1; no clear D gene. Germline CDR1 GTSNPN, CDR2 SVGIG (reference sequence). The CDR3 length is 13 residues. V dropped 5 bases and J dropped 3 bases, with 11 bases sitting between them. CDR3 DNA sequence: TGTGCCTGGGCGACCAGCGACTACAATGAGCAGTTCTTC. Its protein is CAWATSDYNEQFF.

CDR3 sequence reads: CASSLVVEAFF. The DNA for the CDR3 is TGTGCCAGCAGTTTAGTAGTGGAAGCTTTCTTT. The genes are TRBV12-3 or TRBV12-4 and TRBJ1-1; D remains unclear. The CDR3 spans 11 residues. Deletions cut 1 base from V and 8 bases from J, with 5 bases between.

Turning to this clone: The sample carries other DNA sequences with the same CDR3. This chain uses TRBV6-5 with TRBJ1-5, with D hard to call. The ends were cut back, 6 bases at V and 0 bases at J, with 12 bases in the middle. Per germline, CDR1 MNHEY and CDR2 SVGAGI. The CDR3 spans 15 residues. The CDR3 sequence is CASSRSLLSNQPQHF. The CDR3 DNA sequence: TGTGCCAGCAGCCGGAGTCTCCTTAGCAATCAGCCCCAGCATTTT.